The 32 T cell receptor beta chains below come from one sample, sequenced in a study. Each CDR3 protein gets one entry after TCRdb re-called the 5' RACE reads with MiXCR. The table shows approximately 8,600 distinct CDR3 sequences, with more than 15% occurring only once. The sequenced material came from memory CD4+ T cells sorted from blood. Described subset: memory CD4+ T cells, CD4+CD45RO+CD25-. The origin of the receptors is a female donor with breast cancer.

This clonotype is deemed medium-sized (0.01 to 0.1%). The chain links TRBV5-1 to TRBJ2-2, with TRBD1 matching 7 bases. Per the germline V gene, CDR1 is SGHRS and CDR2 is YFSETQ. CDR3 size: 17 residues. The V and J ends lost 4 bases and 3 bases, in that order; junction bases with no gene match: 12. The CDR3 spells CASSVTQGSTDTGELFF. The DNA of the CDR3 is TGCGCCAGCAGCGTCACACAGGGGAGTACTGACACCGGGGAGCTGTTTTTT.

By share of the sample, this clonotype is medium-sized. This chain joins TRBV28 and TRBJ1-1, with TRBD1 as a possible D gene (6 bases). Germline V gives CDR1 MDHEN, CDR2 SYDVKM. The germline V and J ends were trimmed by 6 bases and 4 bases, with 12 bases remaining between them. This CDR3 spans 13 amino acids. CDR3: CASRLQGRTEAFF. The CDR3 nucleotides read TGTGCCAGCAGGTTACAGGGCCGCACTGAAGCTTTCTTT.

The chain couples TRBV7-2 to TRBJ2-7, with D unresolved. Germline V gene sequence: CDR1 SGHTA, CDR2 FQGNSA. Trimming took off 5 bases at V and 5 bases at J, with 10 bases between the two ends. The CDR3 contains 12 residues. The CDR3 here is CASSPNQHEQYF. CDR3 coding DNA: TGTGCCAGCAGCCCGAATCAACACGAGCAGTACTTC.

By proportion, this clonotype is medium-sized. The CDR3 coding sequence is TGTGCCAGCAGCCGCGGGGGGTTTTACGAGCAGTACTTC. Protein sequence: CASSRGGFYEQYF. The rearrangement uses TRBV7-2 and TRBJ2-7, with TRBD2 identical over 8 bases. This CDR3 is 13 amino acids long. Germline V lookup: CDR1 SGHTA, CDR2 FQGNSA. The trim removed 5 bases at V and 4 bases at J, leaving 4 bases unmatched.

This clonotype was counted ten times or more. The rearrangement links TRBV18 to TRBJ2-3; D unclear. Between the trimmed V and J ends, which lost 1 base and 6 bases, there was a span of 5 bases. Germline CDR1 reads KGHSH; CDR2 reads LQKENI. This CDR3 has 12 amino acids. The CDR3 here is CASSPRFDTQYF. CDR3 DNA: TGTGCCAGCTCACCACGGTTTGATACGCAGTATTTT.

V gene TRBV12-3 or TRBV12-4 combines with J gene TRBJ2-1, with 9 bases lining up with TRBD2. This CDR3 is built from 17 residues. J gave up 6 bases and V 1 base, and 10 bases lay outside the gene matches. CDR3 residues: CASSLGLAGSRGNEQFF. Written as DNA, the CDR3 is TGTGCCAGCAGTTTAGGGCTAGCGGGAAGTCGGGGCAATGAGCAGTTCTTC.

Notes on this clonotype: A much more abundant neighbour one base away suggests this may be a read error. Because the CDR3 is missing its conserved closing phenylalanine or tryptophan, this is likely a read error. The V call is TRBV29-1, the J call TRBJ2-3; D might be TRBD1 (5 bases). CDR1 and CDR2 (germline): SQVTM, ANQGSEA. There are 12 residues in the CDR3. Here the CDR3 reads CSIWGSTDTQYS. CDR3 sequence (DNA): TGCAGTATCTGGGGCAGCACAGATACGCAGTATTCT.

This clonotype is termed medium-sized. The genes are TRBV5-1 and TRBJ2-2, with 10 nucleotides matching TRBD1. The CDR3 contains 16 residues. Per the germline V gene, CDR1 is SGHRS and CDR2 is YFSETQ. The V gene end was trimmed by 4 bases and the J gene end by 5 bases; junction bases not matched to a gene: 8. The CDR3 sequence: CASSARDRGGTGELFF. For the CDR3, the DNA is TGCGCCAGCAGCGCCCGGGACAGGGGAGGAACCGGGGAGCTGTTTTTT.

This clonotype is judged medium-sized. This sequence joins TRBV7-2 and TRBJ2-7, with TRBD1 matching 7 bases. The CDR3 has 14 residues. Per the germline V gene, CDR1 is SGHTA and CDR2 is FQGNSA. Trimming at V came to 5 bases and at J to 1 base, leaving 5 bases not matched to a gene. The CDR3 loop reads CASSLQGRSYEQYF. CDR3 coding DNA: TGTGCCAGCAGCCTACAGGGGCGATCCTACGAGCAGTACTTC.

Worth noting for this clonotype: It may be a read error: a sequence one base away is much more abundant. The chain uses TRBV7-9 and TRBJ1-3; 7 bases map to TRBD1. This CDR3 has 16 amino acids. Germline CDR1 reads SEHNR; CDR2 reads FQNEAQ (reference sequence). The junction had 13 bases not matched to a gene; V was cut back by 11 bases and J by 0 bases. As DNA, the CDR3 is TGTGCCGCCGCATGGGGCGCAGGGGGCTCTGGAAACACCATATATTTT. Amino acids: CAAAWGAGGSGNTIYF.

This clonotype has a count of ten or more. The rearrangement joins TRBV19 to TRBJ2-3; 8 bases align to TRBD2. The V segment lost 7 bases and the J segment 2 bases; nucleotides outside the gene matches: 5. Germline values: CDR1 LNHDA, CDR2 SQIVND (reference sequence). The CDR3 has 14 amino acids. CDR3 coding DNA: TGTGCCAGTACGCCAGCGGGGGTCACAGATACGCAGTATTTT. It is translated as CASTPAGVTDTQYF.

By share, this clonotype ranks as medium-sized. The V gene is TRBV29-1, the J gene TRBJ1-3; D gene uncertain. CDR3 length: 13 amino acids. The V end lost 4 bases, the J end lost 0 bases, and 7 bases lay between the germline ends. Germline V gene sequence: CDR1 SQVTM, CDR2 ANQGSEA. In nucleotides, the CDR3 is TGCAGCGTTGGGGAGACCTCTGGAAACACCATATATTTT. Translated, it gives CSVGETSGNTIYF.

In regard to this clonotype: This sequence may be a read error, since a much larger clone differs from it by one base. The chain links TRBV9 to TRBJ2-1, with D perhaps being TRBD1 or TRBD2 (5 bases each). Looked up from germline, CDR1 is SGDLS and CDR2 is YYNGEE. The CDR3 is made up of 15 amino acids. The V end was cut by 3 bases, the J end by 8 bases, with 18 bases between. The CDR3: CASSDSGARGDEQFF. The CDR3 DNA is TGTGCCAGCAGCGATTCCGGGGCTAGGGGAGATGAGCAGTTCTTC.

By share, this clonotype counts as medium-sized. The rearrangement links TRBV19 to TRBJ2-1; D may be TRBD1 (6 bases). Trimming took 5 bases from V and 9 from J, leaving 14 bases between them. The germline CDR1 and CDR2 sequences are LNHDA and SQIVND (reference sequence). This CDR3 is built from 13 residues. The CDR3 DNA reads as TGTGCCAGTAGTGGTCAGGGGCAAGGTGAGCAGTTCTTC. This codes for CASSGQGQGEQFF.

This clonotype is medium-sized (0.01 to 0.1%) in the sample. The J gene is TRBJ1-1, the V gene TRBV6-1, with 8 bases fitting TRBD1. Germline V gives CDR1 MNHNS, CDR2 SASEGT. The CDR3 consists of 17 residues. V was clipped by 0 bases and J by 1 base; unmatched bases: 7. The CDR3 sequence is CASSEARTGWWNTEAFF. The DNA for the CDR3 is TGTGCCAGCAGTGAAGCGAGGACAGGGTGGTGGAACACTGAAGCTTTCTTT.

The table lists this clonotype with many counts. V usage is TRBV25-1 and J usage is TRBJ2-7, with D perhaps TRBD1 (8 bases). The germline V gene encodes CDR1 MGHDK and CDR2 SYGVNS. Between the trimmed V and J ends, which lost 9 bases and 4 bases, there was a span of 13 bases. This CDR3 region has 12 residues. CDR3 coding DNA: TGTGCCAGTTTACAGGGGGGGTACGAGCAGTACTTC. It encodes CASLQGGYEQYF.

This clonotype was seen ten or more times. This chain connects TRBV5-5 to TRBJ2-7; 7 bases are shared with TRBD2. The CDR3 spans 12 residues. Per the germline V gene, CDR1 is SGHKS and CDR2 is YYEKEE (reference sequence). The V gene end was trimmed by 5 bases and the J gene end by 6 bases; junction bases not matched to a gene: 5. CDR3 sequence reads: CASRPTGGEQYF. The CDR3 DNA is TGTGCCAGCAGACCCACGGGGGGCGAGCAGTACTTC.

In its sample, this clonotype is medium-sized. The chain employs TRBV10-1 and TRBJ2-7, with TRBD2 as a possible D gene (5 bases). The CDR3 totals 13 residues. Germline-derived CDR1 and CDR2 are WNHNN and SYGVQD (reference sequence). V was trimmed by 9 bases and J by 5 bases, leaving 17 bases between them. In DNA form, the CDR3 reads TGCGCCAGGCCTCGGGGTCCTGAAGACGAGCAGTACTTC. It is translated as CARPRGPEDEQYF.

This sequence joins TRBV7-2 and TRBJ2-7, with 11 bases lining up with TRBD1. Germline values: CDR1 SGHTA, CDR2 FQGNSA. The CDR3 runs to 13 residues. Trimming removed 5 bases from V and 4 bases from J; junction bases left unmatched: 1. CDR3 nucleotides: TGTGCCAGCAGCGGGGACAGGGGGTACGAGCAGTACTTC. Amino acids: CASSGDRGYEQYF.

This clonotype appeared a few times. This chain connects TRBV5-1 to TRBJ2-1; TRBD2 aligns across 11 bases. The length of the CDR3 is 18 residues. Germline-derived CDR1 and CDR2 are SGHRS and YFSETQ. V lost 0 bases to trimming and J lost 9 bases; unmatched junction nucleotides: 14. CDR3 in DNA: TGCGCCAGCAGCTTGGACATGACTAGCGGGACAATGTGGGGTGAGCAGTTCTTC. Amino acid sequence: CASSLDMTSGTMWGEQFF.

This clonotype was counted many times. The chain is built from TRBV6-1 and TRBJ2-5; 9 positions agree with TRBD2. Losses at the gene ends were 8 bases for V and 3 bases for J; bases not matched to a gene: 10. Per germline, CDR1 MNHNS and CDR2 SASEGT. CDR3 length equals 15 residues. DNA for the CDR3: TGTGCCAGCGGCCTTCGACTAGCGGCAGAAGAGACCCAGTACTTC. Its protein is CASGLRLAAEETQYF.

CDR3 bases: TGTGCCAGCAGCTTCGACGGGGCCAGCACAGATACGCAGTATTTT. Translation gives CASSFDGASTDTQYF. The chain couples TRBV7-3 to TRBJ2-3, with D perhaps assigned TRBD1 or TRBD2 (5 bases each). V lost 3 bases, J lost 0 bases, and 10 bases lay in between. Germline-derived CDR1 and CDR2 are SGHTA and FQGTGA. The CDR3 covers 15 residues.

This clonotype came up many times. This chain uses TRBV5-1 with TRBJ2-1; weak D call: TRBD2 (6 bases). Germline values: CDR1 SGHRS, CDR2 YFSETQ. CDR3 length: 14 amino acids. Trimming pared 9 bases from V and 5 bases from J, leaving 18 bases between. CDR3: CATRSGLHDNEQFF. DNA for the CDR3: TGCGCCACGCGTTCGGGACTTCACGACAATGAGCAGTTCTTC.

This clonotype was seen a few times. This may come from a read error, since a much larger clone is one base off. The gene calls are TRBV2 and TRBJ2-3, with D perhaps matching TRBD2 (5 bases). The germline gives CDR1 SNHLY, CDR2 FYNNEI. The CDR3 loop spans 14 amino acids. This CDR3 reads CASRREGPSDTQSF. Written as DNA, the CDR3 is TGTGCCAGCAGGAGAGAGGGCCCCTCAGATACGCAGTCTTTT.

The table lists this clonotype with a few counts. No conserved phenylalanine or tryptophan ends this CDR3, so it is likely a read error. CDR3 sequence reads: CASSLNRYEKLFL. CDR3 nucleotide sequence: TGTGCCAGCAGCCTAAATCGATATGAAAAACTGTTTTTG. This sequence joins TRBV27 and TRBJ1-4; D unresolved. Germline V gene data show CDR1 as MNHEY and CDR2 as SMNVEV (reference sequence). The V end lost 6 bases, the J end lost 6 bases, and 11 bases lay between the germline ends. The CDR3 is 13 residues long.

In its sample, this clonotype was seen many times. One end of the junction varies from germline; a read error may be responsible. This chain connects TRBV7-9 to TRBJ2-5; D remains ambiguous. Germline loops: CDR1 SEHNR, CDR2 FQNEAQ (reference sequence). The CDR3 contains 11 residues. Here the CDR3 DNA reads TGTGCCGGCAGCCCTCGGGAGACCCAGTACTTC. This gives the protein CAGSPRETQYF.

This clonotype is classed as medium-sized (0.01 to 0.1%). The chain joins TRBV7-2 to TRBJ2-2; TRBD1 agrees at 9 bases. The CDR3 extends over 17 amino acids. The V segment lost 5 bases and the J segment 1 base; nucleotides outside the gene matches: 8. The germline CDR1 and CDR2 sequences are SGHTA and FQGNSA. The chain's CDR3 is CASSPEADRGNTGELFF. In nucleotides, the CDR3 is TGTGCCAGCAGCCCCGAGGCGGACAGGGGGAACACCGGGGAGCTGTTTTTT. Full variable domain (remainder filled in from reference TRBV7-2 and TRBJ2-2): GAGVSQSPSNKVTEKGKDVELRCDPISGHTALYWYRQSLGQGLEFLIYFQGNSAPDKSGLPSDRFSAERTGGSVSTLTIQRTQQEDSAVYLCASSPEADRGNTGELFFGEGSRLTVL.

The CDR3 is CSVGQTEAFF. Here the CDR3 DNA reads TGCAGCGTTGGACAGACTGAAGCTTTCTTT. This chain uses TRBV29-1 with TRBJ1-1, with D possibly TRBD1 on 5 matching bases. The CDR3 has 10 residues. The germline V gene has CDR1 SQVTM and CDR2 ANQGSEA. Trimming took off 4 bases at V and 5 bases at J, with 5 bases between the two ends.

In this sample, this clonotype turned up many times. The J gene is TRBJ1-2, the V gene TRBV29-1, with TRBD1 as a possible D gene (5 bases). From germline, CDR1 is SQVTM and CDR2 ANQGSEA. Trimming shortened V by 6 bases and J by 4 bases, and 15 bases separated the two germline ends. This CDR3 contains 13 residues. CDR3 protein: CSVGTGVGYGYTF. CDR3 DNA sequence: TGCAGCGTGGGTACAGGAGTCGGCTATGGCTACACCTTC. The entire variable domain, with the rest obtained from reference TRBV29-1 and TRBJ1-2, is as follows: SAVISQKPSRDICQRGTSLTIQCQVDSQVTMMFWYRQQPGQSLTLIATANQGSEATYESGFVIDKFPISRPNLTFSTLTVSNMSPEDSSIYLCSVGTGVGYGYTFGSGTRLTVV.

This clonotype is categorized as medium-sized. The rearrangement links TRBV20-1 to TRBJ2-5; D not certain. V was clipped by 6 bases and J by 0 bases, with 14 bases between them. This CDR3 has 14 residues. Germline loops: CDR1 DFQATT, CDR2 SNEGSKA (reference sequence). Written as DNA, the CDR3 is TGCAGTGCAATCCCTCTCAGCGACCAAGAGACCCAGTACTTC. It is translated as CSAIPLSDQETQYF.

By sample share, this clonotype is medium-sized. The chain couples TRBV18 to TRBJ1-1; unclear D gene. Germline-derived CDR1 and CDR2 are KGHSH and LQKENI. The CDR3 loop spans 14 amino acids. The ends were cut back, 1 base at V and 1 base at J, with 7 bases in the middle. The CDR3: CASSPLPSNTEAFF. For the CDR3, the DNA is TGTGCCAGCTCACCACTCCCGTCGAACACTGAAGCTTTCTTT.

This clonotype was seen ten or more times. The CDR3 nucleotides are TGTGCCAGTAGTATGGGAAGGGGCCATATGAACACTGAAGCTTTCTTT. It codes for CASSMGRGHMNTEAFF. The chain couples TRBV19 to TRBJ1-1; D might be TRBD1 (5 bases). From germline, CDR1 is LNHDA and CDR2 SQIVND (reference sequence). The CDR3 contains 16 residues. V was clipped by 3 bases and J by 0 bases, with 14 bases between them.